Listed here are 10 T cell receptor beta chains from one sample, sequenced in a study of T cell responses to AZD1222 COVID-19 vaccine. Clones were sequenced by immunoSEQ multiplex PCR, and TCRdb holds only the in-frame ones, with some missing. The repertoire includes 150,000 to 200,000 clones, around 90% of them detected once, and roughly 4% sits in the top ten. The sample was peripheral blood, taken 28 days after the second dose of the MenACWY control vaccine. The receptors were sampled from an adult who received the MenACWY meningococcal vaccine as a control.

V is TRBV5-1 and J is TRBJ1-1; 9 nucleotides match TRBD1. This CDR3 region has 18 residues. The germline CDR1 and CDR2 sequences are SGHRS and YFSETQ. The J segment lost 4 bases and the V segment lost 2 bases, leaving 15 bases of the junction unmatched. The CDR3 bases are TGCGCCAGCAGCTTTCACGGGACAGGGTCCATTATTGGCACTGAAGCTTTCTTT. This translates into CASSFHGTGSIIGTEAFF. Full variable domain (missing parts from reference TRBV5-1 and TRBJ1-1): KAGVTQTPRYLIKTRGQQVTLSCSPISGHRSVSWYQQTPGQGLQFLFEYFSETQRNKGNFPGRFSGRQFSNSRSEMNVSTLELGDSALYLCASSFHGTGSIIGTEAFFGQGTRLTVV.

The chain links TRBV19 to TRBJ1-6; TRBD1 might be the D (6 bases). This CDR3 has 15 amino acids. Between the trimmed V and J ends, which lost 9 bases and 0 bases, there was a span of 12 bases. The germline gives CDR1 LNHDA, CDR2 SQIVND (reference sequence). The CDR3 sequence is CASLRDNSYNSPLHF. The CDR3 DNA follows: TGTGCCAGCCTCCGGGACAACTCCTATAATTCACCCCTCCACTTT.

The chain carries TRBV28 and TRBJ2-6; no clear D gene. Germline values: CDR1 MDHEN, CDR2 SYDVKM. Trimming left V 2 bases short and J 0 bases short, with 8 bases between. The CDR3 consists of 16 residues. The CDR3 DNA sequence: TGTGCCAGCAGTTTAAGGCTTTACTCTGGGGCCAACGTCCTGACTTTC. Translated: CASSLRLYSGANVLTF.

This sequence joins TRBV7-2 and TRBJ2-7, with D possibly matching TRBD1 (6 bases). Germline V gene data show CDR1 as SGHTA and CDR2 as FQGNSA. CDR3 length equals 15 residues. Trimming cost V 2 bases and J 2 bases, with 13 bases left between them. This CDR3 reads CASSLTPGVPYEQYF. The CDR3 region has the DNA TGTGCCAGCAGCTTAACGCCAGGGGTCCCCTACGAGCAGTACTTC.

The rearrangement joins TRBV7-3 to TRBJ2-2, with D possibly matching TRBD2 (6 bases). CDR1 SGHTA and CDR2 FQGTGA come from the germline V gene. V lost 4 bases to trimming and J lost 6 bases, with 12 bases between them. This CDR3 spans 14 amino acids. CDR3 sequence reads: CASSSPGRSGELFF. The CDR3 region has the DNA TGTGCCAGCAGCTCCCCCGGGAGATCCGGGGAGCTGTTTTTT.

This chain connects TRBV11-2 to TRBJ1-5, with D possibly TRBD1 on 6 matching bases. Germline CDR1 is SGHAT and CDR2 is FQNNGV. The CDR3 has 15 amino acids. The V end was cut by 3 bases, the J end by 0 bases, with 9 bases between. The CDR3 DNA reads TGTGCCAGCAGCTTGCAGGGACATAGCAATCAGCCCCAGCATTTT. Protein product: CASSLQGHSNQPQHF.

In this sample, this clone turned up a few times. The gene calls are TRBV6-1 and TRBJ1-6, with 8 bases aligning to TRBD1. Germline V gene data show CDR1 as MNHNS and CDR2 as SASEGT. With 1 base clipped from V and 7 bases from J, the junction kept 0 bases outside the gene matches. The CDR3 loop spans 14 amino acids. The CDR3 DNA is TGTGCCAGCAGTGAAGGGACAGGGAATTCACCCCTCCACTTT. It encodes CASSEGTGNSPLHF.

This chain connects TRBV6-5 to TRBJ2-3, with 10 nucleotides matching TRBD1. V was clipped by 6 bases and J by 5 bases; unmatched bases: 8. Germline V gives CDR1 MNHEY, CDR2 SVGAGI. CDR3 size: 15 residues. CDR3 DNA: TGTGCCAGCAGACCGGGACAGGGGATTCAAGATACGCAGTATTTT. Protein product: CASRPGQGIQDTQYF.

The rearrangement joins TRBV5-1 to TRBJ1-1; D might be TRBD1 (5 bases). The CDR3 is 14 residues long. The germline V gene encodes CDR1 SGHRS and CDR2 YFSETQ. The germline V and J ends were trimmed by 3 bases and 1 base, with 10 bases remaining between them. Here the CDR3 reads CASSWGTSNTEAFF. The CDR3 bases are TGCGCCAGCAGCTGGGGGACCTCGAACACTGAAGCTTTCTTT.

The gene calls are TRBV28 and TRBJ2-1; 8 bases align to TRBD2. Germline assignment: CDR1 MDHEN and CDR2 SYDVKM. This CDR3 is built from 16 residues. After removal of 2 bases from V and 2 bases from J, the junction contained 5 bases not matched to a gene. The CDR3 DNA is TGTGCCAGCAGTTTAGCTCAAGCGGGAGCCTACAATGAGCAGTTCTTC. Translated, it gives CASSLAQAGAYNEQFF.